This TCR beta chain originates from a study of identical twins. This clonotype was seen ten or more times. TCRdb recomputed calls from the 5' RACE reads with MiXCR, one row per CDR3 protein. The profile covers some 97,000 distinct CDR3 sequences, with about 6% appearing a single time and roughly 12% taken by the ten largest. Trimming removed 6 bases from V and 6 bases from J; junction bases left unmatched: 7. CDR3 length: 15 amino acids. In germline, CDR1 is LNHDA, CDR2 SQIVND (reference sequence). The chain couples TRBV19 to TRBJ2-2, with TRBD1 matching over 10 bases. Sequenced input: memory T cells sorted from blood. The source of this sequence is a woman in her forties or fifties in good health. The CDR3 region has the DNA TGTGCCAGTAGCCGATCGGACAGGGGGTCCGGGGAGCTGTTTTTT. The encoded protein is CASSRSDRGSGELFF.